This T cell receptor (beta chain) was documented in a study of T cells in localized non-small cell lung cancer. Study-level results: Turning up in adjacent lung were a median around 60 of the top 100 tumor clones. As only one tumor region underwent sequencing, heterogeneity remains possible. It was uninvolved adjacent lung that showed the highest T cell clonality, exceeding tumor.

From germline, CDR1 is MNHNS and CDR2 SASEGT. The CDR3 is 13 residues long. The V gene lost 6 bases and the J gene lost 4 bases, with 12 bases spanning the gap. TCRdb keeps only in-frame clones here, not all; method: immunoSEQ multiplex PCR. The sample holds approximately 37,000 clones, about 87% seen once. As concerns this clone: Its cognate antigen is unknown.

This TCR was sampled from a man aged 18 to 49 with stage I lung adenocarcinoma. Source: peripheral blood, taken before any cancer treatment. This rearrangement joins TRBV6-1 to TRBJ1-1; D unclear. The DNA of the CDR3 is TGTGCCAGCAGGTTATTCGAAGTCACTGAAGCTTTCTTT. Amino acid sequence: CASRLFEVTEAFF.